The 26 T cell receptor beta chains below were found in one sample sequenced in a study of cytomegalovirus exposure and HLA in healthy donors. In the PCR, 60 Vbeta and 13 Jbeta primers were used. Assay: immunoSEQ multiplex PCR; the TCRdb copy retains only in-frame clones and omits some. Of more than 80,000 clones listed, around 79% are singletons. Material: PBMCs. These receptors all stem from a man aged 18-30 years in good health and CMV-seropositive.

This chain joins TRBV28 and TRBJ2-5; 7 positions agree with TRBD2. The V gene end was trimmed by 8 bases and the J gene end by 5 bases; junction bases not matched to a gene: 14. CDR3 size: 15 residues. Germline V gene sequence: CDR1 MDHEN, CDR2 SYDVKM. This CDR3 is CASRTPGGGVETQYF. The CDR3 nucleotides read TGTGCCAGCCGGACCCCGGGGGGAGGCGTGGAGACCCAGTACTTC.

The CDR3 bases are TGCGCCAGCAGTGAGCAGGGGAACACTGAAGCTTTCTTT. Translation gives CASSEQGNTEAFF. The V and J genes are TRBV10-1 and TRBJ1-1; D is possibly TRBD1 (5 bases). The CDR3 loop spans 13 amino acids. Trimming took 2 bases from V and 1 from J, leaving 5 bases between them. CDR1 is WNHNN and CDR2 is SYGVQD in the germline V gene (reference sequence).

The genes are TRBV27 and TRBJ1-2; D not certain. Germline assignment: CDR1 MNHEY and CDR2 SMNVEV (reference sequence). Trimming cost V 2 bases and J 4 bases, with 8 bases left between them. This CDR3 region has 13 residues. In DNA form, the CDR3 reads TGTGCCAGCAGTTTAGATCGGTTCTATGGCTACACCTTC. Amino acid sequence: CASSLDRFYGYTF.

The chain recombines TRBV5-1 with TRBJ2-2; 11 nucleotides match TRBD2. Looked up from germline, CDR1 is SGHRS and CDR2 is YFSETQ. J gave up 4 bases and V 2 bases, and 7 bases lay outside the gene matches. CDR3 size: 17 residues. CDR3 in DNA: TGCGCCAGCAGCTTTATACCCGGGACTAGCGGCACCGGGGAGCTGTTTTTT. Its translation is CASSFIPGTSGTGELFF.

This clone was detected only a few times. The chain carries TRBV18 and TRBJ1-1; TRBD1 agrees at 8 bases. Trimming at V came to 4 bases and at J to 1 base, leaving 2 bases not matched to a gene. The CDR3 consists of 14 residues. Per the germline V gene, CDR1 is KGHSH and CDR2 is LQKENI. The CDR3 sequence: CASSQDRGNTEAFF. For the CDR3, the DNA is TGTGCCAGCTCACAAGACAGGGGGAACACTGAAGCTTTCTTT.

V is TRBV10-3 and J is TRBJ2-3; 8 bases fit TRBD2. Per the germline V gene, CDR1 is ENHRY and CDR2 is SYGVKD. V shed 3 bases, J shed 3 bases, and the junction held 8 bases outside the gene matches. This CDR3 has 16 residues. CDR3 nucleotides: TGTGCCATCAGTGATCATAGCGGGATGGGAACAGATACGCAGTATTTT. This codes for CAISDHSGMGTDTQYF.

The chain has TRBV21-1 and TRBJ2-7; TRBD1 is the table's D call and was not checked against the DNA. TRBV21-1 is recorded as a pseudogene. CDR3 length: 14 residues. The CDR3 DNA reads TGTGCCAGCAGCAAGTGGACAGGTTCCTACGAGCAGTACTTC. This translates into CASSKWTGSYEQYF.

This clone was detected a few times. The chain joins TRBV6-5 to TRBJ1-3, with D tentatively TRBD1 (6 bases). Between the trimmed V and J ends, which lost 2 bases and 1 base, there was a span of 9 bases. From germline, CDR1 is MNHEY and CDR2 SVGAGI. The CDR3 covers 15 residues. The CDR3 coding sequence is TGTGCCAGCAGTTACGACAGGAGATCTGGAAACACCATATATTTT. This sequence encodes CASSYDRRSGNTIYF.

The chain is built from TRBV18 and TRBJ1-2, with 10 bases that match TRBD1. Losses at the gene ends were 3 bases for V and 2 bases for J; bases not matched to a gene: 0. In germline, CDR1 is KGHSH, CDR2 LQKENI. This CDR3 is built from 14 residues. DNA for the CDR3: TGTGCCAGCTCACCGGACAGGGGGAACTATGGCTACACCTTC. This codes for CASSPDRGNYGYTF.

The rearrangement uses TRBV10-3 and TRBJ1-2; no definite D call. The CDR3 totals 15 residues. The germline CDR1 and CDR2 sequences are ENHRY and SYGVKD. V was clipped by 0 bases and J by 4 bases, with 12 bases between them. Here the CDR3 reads CAISESIGPGYGYTF. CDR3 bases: TGTGCCATCAGTGAGTCGATTGGGCCAGGCTATGGCTACACCTTC.

CDR3 bases: TGTGCCATCGGGACAGGGGCCTTCAATCAGCCCCAGCATTTT. Residues: CAIGTGAFNQPQHF. The chain is built from TRBV28 and TRBJ1-5; 10 nucleotides agree with TRBD1. This CDR3 has 14 amino acids. Germline V lookup: CDR1 MDHEN, CDR2 SYDVKM. The trim removed 10 bases at V and 3 bases at J, leaving 6 bases unmatched.

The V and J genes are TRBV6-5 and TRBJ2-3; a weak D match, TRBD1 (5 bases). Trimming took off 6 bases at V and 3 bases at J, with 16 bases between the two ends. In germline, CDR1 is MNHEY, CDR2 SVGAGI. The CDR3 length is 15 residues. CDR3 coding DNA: TGTGCCAGCAGCCAAGGATGGGGCACTACAGATACGCAGTATTTT. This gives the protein CASSQGWGTTDTQYF.

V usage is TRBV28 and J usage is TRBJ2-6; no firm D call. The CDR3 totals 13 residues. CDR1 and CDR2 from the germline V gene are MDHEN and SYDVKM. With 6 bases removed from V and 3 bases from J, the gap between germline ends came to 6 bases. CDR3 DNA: TGTGCCAGCAGCCGGGTTGGGGCCAACGTCCTGACTTTC. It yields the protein CASSRVGANVLTF.

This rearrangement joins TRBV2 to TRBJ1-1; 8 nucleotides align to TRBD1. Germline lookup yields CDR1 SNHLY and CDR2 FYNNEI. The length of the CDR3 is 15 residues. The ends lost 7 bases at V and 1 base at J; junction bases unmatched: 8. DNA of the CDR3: TGTGCCAGCAAGATCAGGGGGCCCGGGAACACTGAAGCTTTCTTT. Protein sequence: CASKIRGPGNTEAFF.

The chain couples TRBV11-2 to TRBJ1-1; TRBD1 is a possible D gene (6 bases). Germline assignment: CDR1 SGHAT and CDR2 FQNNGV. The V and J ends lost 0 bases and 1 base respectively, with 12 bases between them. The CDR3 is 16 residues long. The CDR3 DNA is TGTGCCAGCAGCTTAGACCTGCGGGGGCAGAACACTGAAGCTTTCTTT. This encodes CASSLDLRGQNTEAFF.

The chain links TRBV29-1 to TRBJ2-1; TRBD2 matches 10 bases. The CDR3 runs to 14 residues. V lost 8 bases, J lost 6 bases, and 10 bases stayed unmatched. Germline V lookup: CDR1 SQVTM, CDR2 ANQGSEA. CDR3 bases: TGCAGCACCCGAAGCGGGGGGGTCGGCAATGAGCAGTTCTTC. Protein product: CSTRSGGVGNEQFF.

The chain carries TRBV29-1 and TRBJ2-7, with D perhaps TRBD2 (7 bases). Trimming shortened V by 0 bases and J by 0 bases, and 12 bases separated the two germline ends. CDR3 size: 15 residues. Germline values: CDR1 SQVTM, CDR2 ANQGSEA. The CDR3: CSVEDLAGASYEQYF. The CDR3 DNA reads TGCAGCGTTGAAGATCTGGCGGGGGCCTCCTACGAGCAGTACTTC.

This CDR3 is CASSRGRAYEQYF. Here the CDR3 DNA reads TGTGCCAGCAGCCGGGGGAGGGCCTACGAGCAGTACTTC. The chain is built from TRBV11-2 and TRBJ2-7, with 7 bases identical to TRBD2. The junction had 3 bases not matched to a gene; V was cut back by 5 bases and J by 2 bases. The germline CDR1 and CDR2 sequences are SGHAT and FQNNGV. This CDR3 has 13 residues.

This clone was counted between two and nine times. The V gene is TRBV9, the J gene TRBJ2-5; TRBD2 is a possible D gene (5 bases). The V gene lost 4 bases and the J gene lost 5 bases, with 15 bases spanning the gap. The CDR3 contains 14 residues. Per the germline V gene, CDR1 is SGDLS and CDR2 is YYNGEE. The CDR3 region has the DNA TGTGCCAGCAGCCCTTCGGGGAGTTGGGAGACCCAGTACTTC. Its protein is CASSPSGSWETQYF.

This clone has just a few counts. Here the CDR3 reads CATSRGASNYGYTF. CDR3 bases: TGTGCCACCAGCAGAGGGGCCTCTAACTATGGCTACACCTTC. The chain has TRBV15 and TRBJ1-2; no clear D. Trimming shortened V by 1 base and J by 0 bases, and 6 bases separated the two germline ends. Germline-derived CDR1 and CDR2 are LNHNV and YYDKDF (reference sequence). This CDR3 spans 14 amino acids.

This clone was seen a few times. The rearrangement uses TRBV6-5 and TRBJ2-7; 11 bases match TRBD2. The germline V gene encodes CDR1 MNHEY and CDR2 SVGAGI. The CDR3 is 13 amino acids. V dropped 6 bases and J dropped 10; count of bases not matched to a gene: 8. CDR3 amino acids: CASRPPGLAEQYF. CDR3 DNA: TGTGCCAGCAGACCCCCGGGACTAGCGGAACAGTACTTC.

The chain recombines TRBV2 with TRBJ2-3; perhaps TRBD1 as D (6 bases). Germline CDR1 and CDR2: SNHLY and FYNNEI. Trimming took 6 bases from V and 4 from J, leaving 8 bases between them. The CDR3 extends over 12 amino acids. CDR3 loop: CASRDRPDTQYF. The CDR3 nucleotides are TGTGCCAGCAGGGACAGACCAGATACGCAGTATTTT.

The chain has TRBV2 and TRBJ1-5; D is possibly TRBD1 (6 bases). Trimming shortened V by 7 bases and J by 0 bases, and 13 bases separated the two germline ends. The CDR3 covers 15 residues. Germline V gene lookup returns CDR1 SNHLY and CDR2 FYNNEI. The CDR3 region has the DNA TGTGCCAGCAACCCGACAGGTGATAGCAATCAGCCCCAGCATTTT. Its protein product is CASNPTGDSNQPQHF.

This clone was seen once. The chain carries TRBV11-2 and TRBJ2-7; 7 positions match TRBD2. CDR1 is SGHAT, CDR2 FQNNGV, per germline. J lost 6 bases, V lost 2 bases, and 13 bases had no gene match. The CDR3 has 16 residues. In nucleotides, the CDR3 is TGTGCCAGCAGCTTAAGCGGGCTAGCGGTGGAAGGCGAGCAGTACTTC. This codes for CASSLSGLAVEGEQYF. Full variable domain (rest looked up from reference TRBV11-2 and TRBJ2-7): EAGVAQSPRYKIIEKRQSVAFWCNPISGHATLYWYQQILGQGPKLLIQFQNNGVVDDSQLPKDRFSAERLKGVDSTLKIQPAKLEDSAVYLCASSLSGLAVEGEQYFGPGTRLTVT.

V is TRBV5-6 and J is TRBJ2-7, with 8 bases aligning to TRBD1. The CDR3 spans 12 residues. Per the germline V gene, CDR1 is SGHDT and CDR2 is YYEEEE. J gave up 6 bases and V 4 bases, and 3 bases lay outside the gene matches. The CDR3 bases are TGTGCCAGCAGCGCGACAGGGGCCGAGCAGTACTTC. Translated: CASSATGAEQYF.

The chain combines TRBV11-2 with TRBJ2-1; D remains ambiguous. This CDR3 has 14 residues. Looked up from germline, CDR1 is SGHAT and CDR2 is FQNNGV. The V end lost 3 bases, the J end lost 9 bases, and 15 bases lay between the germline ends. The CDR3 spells CASSFGSSAVEQFF. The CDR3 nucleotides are TGTGCCAGCAGCTTCGGCAGTTCCGCGGTTGAGCAGTTCTTC.